This entry describes one T cell receptor (beta chain). Unique molecular identifiers were linked by the library to individual cDNA molecules. TCRdb independently ran MiXCR on the RACE reads; one entry per CDR3 protein. The table lists about 40,000 distinct CDR3 sequences, roughly a tenth of them singletons. The time point was: pre-sensitization, week 0. Treatment here: therapeutic diphenylcyclopropenone sensitization with weekly scalp DPC. Each patch-test visit's blood sample preceded patch application. The CDR3 sequence is 15 residues long. The V end was cut by 3 bases, the J end by 6 bases, with 19 bases between. Germline values: CDR1 SGDLS, CDR2 YYNGEE. This specimen belongs to a study of human T cells and chemical hapten exposure.

This specimen was whole blood, taken in connection with sensitization to the hapten diphenylcyclopropenone (DPC). The chain combines TRBV9 with TRBJ2-7, with TRBD1 as a possible D gene (6 bases). This receptor was taken from a man aged 30 to 45 with alopecia areata. Some clones in this sample may be carry-over from other donors' samples. The CDR3 spells CASSAAVNREGEQYF. CDR3 sequence (DNA): TGTGCCAGCAGCGCAGCTGTAAACAGGGAAGGCGAGCAGTACTTC. The full variable domain, completed using reference TRBV9 and TRBJ2-7, is DSGVTQTPKHLITATGQRVTLRCSPRSGDLSVYWYQQSLDQGLQFLIQYYNGEERAKGNILERFSAQQFPDLHSELNLSSLELGDSALYFCASSAAVNREGEQYFGPGTRLTVT.